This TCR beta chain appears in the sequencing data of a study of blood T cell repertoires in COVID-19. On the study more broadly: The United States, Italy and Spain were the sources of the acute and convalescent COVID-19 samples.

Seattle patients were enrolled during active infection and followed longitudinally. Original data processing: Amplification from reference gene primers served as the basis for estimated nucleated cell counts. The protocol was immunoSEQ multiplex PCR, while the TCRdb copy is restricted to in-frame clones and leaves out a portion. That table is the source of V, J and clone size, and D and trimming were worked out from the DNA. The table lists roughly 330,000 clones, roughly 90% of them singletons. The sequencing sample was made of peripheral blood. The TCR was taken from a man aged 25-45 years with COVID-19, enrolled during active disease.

CDR3 nucleotides: TGTGCCAGCTCACCACCAACCGGCAGGGTAGCCTACAATGAGCAGTTCTTC. It is translated as CASSPPTGRVAYNEQFF. V and J are TRBV18 and TRBJ2-1, with D possibly matching TRBD1 (5 bases). The CDR3 has 17 residues. The germline V gene encodes CDR1 KGHSH and CDR2 LQKENI. V was pared by 0 bases and J by 2 bases, with 14 bases between.